The T cell receptor beta chain described here comes from a study of T cell responses to AZD1222 COVID-19 vaccine. Study outcomes and limitations: Only a handful of AZD1222 recipients, six or seven in all, had baseline seropositivity.

A note on this clone: Its specificity is unknown.

The germline V gene has CDR1 KGHDR and CDR2 SFDVKD. The CDR3 totals 14 residues. The V end was cut by 3 bases, the J end by 2 bases, with 8 bases between. The table came from immunoSEQ multiplex PCR; TCRdb's copy has only in-frame clones and leaves some out. The table shows 80,000 or so clones, with 70% to 90% occurring only once. This chain joins TRBV24-1 and TRBJ2-3; D gene uncertain. The source material was peripheral blood, sampled on day 0 of AZD1222 vaccination. This sequence was found in an adult in good health. Here the CDR3 DNA reads TGTGCCACCAGTGATCCTATGGTCACAGATACGCAGTATTTT. Translated: CATSDPMVTDTQYF.